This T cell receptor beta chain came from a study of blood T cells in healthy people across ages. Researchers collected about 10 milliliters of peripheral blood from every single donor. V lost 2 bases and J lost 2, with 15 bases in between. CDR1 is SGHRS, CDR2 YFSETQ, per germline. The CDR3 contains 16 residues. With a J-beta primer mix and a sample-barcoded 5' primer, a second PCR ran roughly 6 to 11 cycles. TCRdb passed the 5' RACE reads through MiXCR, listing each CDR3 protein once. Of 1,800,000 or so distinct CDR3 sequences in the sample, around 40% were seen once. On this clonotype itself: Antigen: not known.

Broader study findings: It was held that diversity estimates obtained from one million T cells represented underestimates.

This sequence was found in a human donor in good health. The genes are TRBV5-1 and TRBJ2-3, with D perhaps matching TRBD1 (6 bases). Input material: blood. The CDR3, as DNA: TGCGCCAGCAGCTTTGGCTTAGGGGGACCCACAGATACGCAGTATTTT. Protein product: CASSFGLGGPTDTQYF.